This T cell receptor (beta chain) was found in a study of molecular identifiers for immune sequencing clone quantification. Whole-study results and caveats: The study reportedly detected spiked Jurkat TCR RNA from one cell among approximately 1 million naive cells. Barcode collisions between identical TCR molecules could shrink estimates of highly expanded clone sizes.

As for this clonotype: Its matching antigen is unknown. Just one base apart from a much larger clone, this may be a read error.

The V gene's germline CDR1 is LGHNA and CDR2 YSLEER. CDR3 length equals 15 residues. V lost 1 base, J lost 6 bases, and 14 bases lay in between. TCRdb fed the PCR reads into MiXCR, producing one record per CDR3 protein. The repertoire has about 510,000 distinct CDR3 sequences, roughly 25% of them found once; the top ten carry 0.76%. Sample: naive CD8+ T cells from blood, with Jurkat cell RNA spiked in. The subset is: FACS-sorted CD8+CD4-CCR7+CD45RA+ naive T cells. This TCR derives from a human donor in good health. Some libraries in this study had Jurkat cell RNA spiked in. V usage is TRBV4-3 and J usage is TRBJ2-3; D might be TRBD1 (6 bases). CDR3: CASSQAGAGFDTQYF. The CDR3, as DNA: TGCGCCAGCAGCCAAGCAGGGGCCGGGTTTGATACGCAGTATTTT.